The rows below give T cell receptor beta chains drawn from one sample of a study of blood T cell repertoires in COVID-19. Sequencing was performed with immunoSEQ multiplex PCR; in TCRdb, only in-frame clones are kept and a portion is missing. Seen here are 130,000 to 150,000 clones, 65% to 80% observed once, and the top ten hold roughly 14%. The sequenced sample consisted of peripheral blood. Every receptor here comes from a man older than 75 with acute or convalescent COVID-19. CDR3s include the opening cysteine and the closing phenylalanine or tryptophan. D genes are given only for firm matches. Clone size, where shown, is once, few, many, or a class for clones that have expanded.

abundance | d_gene | j_gene | v_gene | CDR3nt | CDR3aa
. | TRBD2 | TRBJ2-4 | TRBV7-2 | TGTGCCAGCAGCTTAGTAGTGCGGGGGGGTAAAAACATTCAGTACTTC | CASSLVVRGGKNIQYF
. | TRBD2 | TRBJ2-3 | TRBV30 | TGTGCCTGGAGTCGGGAGGGGGGTTCCGATACGCAGTATTTT | CAWSREGGSDTQYF
few | . | TRBJ1-5 | TRBV3-1/TRBV3-2 | TGTGCCAGCAGCCAACCGACAGAGAATAGCAATCAGCCCCAGCATTTT | CASSQPTENSNQPQHF
. | TRBD2 | TRBJ2-3 | TRBV28 | TGTGCCAGCAGTCCACTAGCGGGGGGGCATTTTCTAGGAACAGATACGCAGTATTTT | CASSPLAGGHFLGTDTQYF
. | TRBD2 | TRBJ2-1 | TRBV28 | TGTGCCAGCAGGGTAGCGGGGGGGTCCTACAATGAGCAGTTCTTC | CASRVAGGSYNEQFF
. | TRBD1 | TRBJ2-5 | TRBV4-3 | TGCGCCAGCAGCCAAGGCCCAGGGGGACAACAAGAGACCCAGTACTTC | CASSQGPGGQQETQYF
once | . | TRBJ2-3 | TRBV10-3 | TGTGCCATCAGTGAGGCAAAGGCAGGGTTCAAGCAGGATACGCAGTATTTT | CAISEAKAGFKQDTQYF
few | TRBD2 | TRBJ2-7 | TRBV20-1 | TGCAGTGCTAGTCGGGACTATCCTCTCCACGAGCAGTACTTC | CSASRDYPLHEQYF
. | . | TRBJ2-7 | TRBV7-2 | TGTGCCAGCAGCTTAGACGGCAGGCCCTTTCAGGGCGAGCAGTACTTC | CASSLDGRPFQGEQYF
. | TRBD1 | TRBJ2-2 | TRBV2 | TGTGCCAGCTCGACAGGGTCCACCGGGGAGCTGTTTTTT | CASSTGSTGELFF
once | TRBD2 | TRBJ2-1 | TRBV5-1 | TGCGCCAGCAGCCCTCCGACTAGCGGGGGTAATGAGCAGTTCTTC | CASSPPTSGGNEQFF
. | TRBD1 | TRBJ2-7 | TRBV7-3 | TGTGCCAGCAGCTCGGACAGGGGCAACGAGCAGTACTTC | CASSSDRGNEQYF
. | . | TRBJ2-7 | TRBV5-6 | TGTGCCAGCAGCTTGGGGGCACTCGGGGAGTTCGAGCAGTACTTC | CASSLGALGEFEQYF
few | . | TRBJ1-6 | TRBV7-8 | TGTGCCAGCAGCCCCGCCGTCCGGAATTCACCCCTCCACTTT | CASSPAVRNSPLHF
. | TRBD1 | TRBJ2-1 | TRBV11-3 | TGTGCCAGCAGCTCTGGACAGGGCCGACAGGATGAGCAGTTCTTC | CASSSGQGRQDEQFF
. | TRBD2 | TRBJ2-1 | TRBV25-1 | TGTGCCAGCAGTATCACTAGCGGGGGGGCGGAATACAATGAGCAGTTCTTC | CASSITSGGAEYNEQFF
few | . | TRBJ1-5 | TRBV5-5 | TGTGCCAGCAGCTTGGACCCCGAATTTTACCAACGGAGCAATCAGCCCCAGCATTTT | CASSLDPEFYQRSNQPQHF
once | TRBD1 | TRBJ1-1 | TRBV18 | TGTGCCAGCTCAGGTCAGGGGGCTGACACTGAAGCTTTCTTT | CASSGQGADTEAFF
. | TRBD1 | TRBJ1-4 | TRBV30 | TGTGCCTGGAGTGCCACAGGGGGTGATGAAAAACTGTTTTTT | CAWSATGGDEKLFF
. | TRBD1 | TRBJ2-1 | TRBV7-2 | TGTGCCAGCAGCCCGAGAGACCGTACAGGGGTTCGGAACAATGAGCAGTTCTTC | CASSPRDRTGVRNNEQFF
once | . | TRBJ2-7 | TRBV2 | TGTGCCAGCAGTGATTACCAGGAAGGCGAGCAGTACTTC | CASSDYQEGEQYF
few | . | TRBJ2-2 | TRBV4-2 | TGTGCCAGCAGCCAAGAGAGCGCGGGCGGGGAGCTGTTTTTT | CASSQESAGGELFF
. | TRBD2 | TRBJ2-7 | TRBV28 | TGTGCCAGCAGCCCCAGCGGGAGCTCCTACGAGCAGTACTTC | CASSPSGSSYEQYF
. | TRBD1 | TRBJ1-6 | TRBV6-2/TRBV6-3 | TGTGCCAGCAGTTACAGGGGGCCGGCGCGGTCACCCCTCCACTTT | CASSYRGPARSPLHF
. | . | TRBJ1-2 | TRBV7-2 | TGTGCCAGCAGCTTAGAGGGACACCCCTATGGCTACACCTTC | CASSLEGHPYGYTF
. | TRBD2 | TRBJ2-5 | TRBV28 | TGTGCCAGCAGTTTTATCGTCCTAGCGGGGCAAGAGACCCAGTACTTC | CASSFIVLAGQETQYF
. | . | TRBJ2-5 | TRBV6-2/TRBV6-3 | TGTGCCAGCAGTTACTCCGACCCAGGTGGTACCCAGTACTTC | CASSYSDPGGTQYF